This TCR beta chain was sequenced in a study of shared clonotypes between healthy human individuals. General study points: The generation probabilities recorded for non-shared clonotypes fell below those of clonotypes shared by all four donors. Memory subsets generally showed smaller estimated richness than naive subsets did. In this cohort, only blood was sampled, and tissue repertoires likely differ.

The CDR3 loop spans 13 amino acids. The germline V gene encodes CDR1 SEHNR and CDR2 FQNEAQ (reference sequence). V lost 5 bases and J lost 8; bases outside the gene matches: 8. Donors were healthy HIV-negative adults without recent acute infections or vaccinations. This clone was recorded a few times. Its antigen remains unknown. Assay: immunoSEQ multiplex PCR; the TCRdb copy retains only in-frame clones and omits some. Of fewer than 3 million clones in the sample, 80% to 95% were seen once. This sequence joins TRBV7-9 and TRBJ1-1; 7 bases align to TRBD1. The sequenced sample was naive CD4+ T cells from PBMCs. The subset was: CD45RA+ positively selected. The TCR comes from a man aged 18-30 years in good health. Some clones in this sample may be carry-over from other donors' samples. The CDR3 here is CASSPRPGQEAFF. In DNA, the CDR3 is TGTGCCAGCAGCCCGAGACCGGGACAGGAAGCTTTCTTT.